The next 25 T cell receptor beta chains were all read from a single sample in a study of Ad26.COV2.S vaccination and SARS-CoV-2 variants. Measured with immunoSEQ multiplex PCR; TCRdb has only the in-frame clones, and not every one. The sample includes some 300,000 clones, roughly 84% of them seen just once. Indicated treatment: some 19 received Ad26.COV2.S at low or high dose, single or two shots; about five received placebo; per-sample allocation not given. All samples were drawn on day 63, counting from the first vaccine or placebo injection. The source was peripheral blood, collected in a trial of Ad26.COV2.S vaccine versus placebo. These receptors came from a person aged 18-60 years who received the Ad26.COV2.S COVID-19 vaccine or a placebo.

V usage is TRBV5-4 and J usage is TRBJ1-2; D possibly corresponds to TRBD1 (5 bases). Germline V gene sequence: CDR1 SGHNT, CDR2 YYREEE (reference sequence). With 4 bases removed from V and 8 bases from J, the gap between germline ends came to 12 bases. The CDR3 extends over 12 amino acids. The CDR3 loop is CASSRQGGGYTF. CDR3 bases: TGTGCCAGCAGCCGGCAGGGCGGCGGCTACACCTTC.

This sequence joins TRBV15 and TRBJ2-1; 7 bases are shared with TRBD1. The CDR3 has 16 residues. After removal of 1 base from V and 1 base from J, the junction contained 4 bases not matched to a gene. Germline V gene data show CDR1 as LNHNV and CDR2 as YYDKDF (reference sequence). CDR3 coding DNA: TGTGCCACCAGCAGAGCCGGACAGGAATCCTACAATGAGCAGTTCTTC. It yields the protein CATSRAGQESYNEQFF.

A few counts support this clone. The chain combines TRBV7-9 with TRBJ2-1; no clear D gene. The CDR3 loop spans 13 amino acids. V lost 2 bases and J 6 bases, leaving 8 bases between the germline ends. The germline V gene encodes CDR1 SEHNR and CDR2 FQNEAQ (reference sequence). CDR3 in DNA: TGTGCCAGCAGCTTACTAGGGCCCAATGAGCAGTTCTTC. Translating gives CASSLLGPNEQFF. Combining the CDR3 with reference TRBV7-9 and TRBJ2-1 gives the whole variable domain DTGVSQNPRHKITKRGQNVTFRCDPISEHNRLYWYRQTLGQGPEFLTYFQNEAQLEKSRLLSDRFSAERPKGSFSTLEIQRTEQGDSAMYLCASSLLGPNEQFFGPGTRLTVL.

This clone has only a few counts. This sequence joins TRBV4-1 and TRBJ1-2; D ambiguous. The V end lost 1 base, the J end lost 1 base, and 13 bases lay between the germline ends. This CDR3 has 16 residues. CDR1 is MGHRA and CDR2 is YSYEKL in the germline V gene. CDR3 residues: CASSQGPRPHNYGYTF. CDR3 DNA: TGCGCCAGCAGCCAAGGGCCCAGGCCTCATAACTATGGCTACACCTTC.

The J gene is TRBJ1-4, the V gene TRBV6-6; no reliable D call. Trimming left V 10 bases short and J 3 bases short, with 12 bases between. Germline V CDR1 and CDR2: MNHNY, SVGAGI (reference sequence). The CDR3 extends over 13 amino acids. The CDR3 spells CATEGGPNEKLFF. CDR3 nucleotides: TGTGCCACCGAAGGCGGTCCTAATGAAAAACTGTTTTTT.

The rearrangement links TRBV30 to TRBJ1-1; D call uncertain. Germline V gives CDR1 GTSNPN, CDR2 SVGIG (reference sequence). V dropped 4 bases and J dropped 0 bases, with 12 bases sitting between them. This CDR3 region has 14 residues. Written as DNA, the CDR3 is TGTGCCTGGACCATAGGGAGATTGAACACTGAAGCTTTCTTT. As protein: CAWTIGRLNTEAFF.

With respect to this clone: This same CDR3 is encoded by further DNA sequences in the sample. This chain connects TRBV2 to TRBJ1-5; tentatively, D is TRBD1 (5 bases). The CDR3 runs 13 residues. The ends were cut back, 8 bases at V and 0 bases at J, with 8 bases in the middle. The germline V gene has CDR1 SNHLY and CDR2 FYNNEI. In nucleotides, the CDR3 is TGTGCCAGCCGGGGGGATAGCAATCAGCCCCAGCATTTT. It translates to CASRGDSNQPQHF. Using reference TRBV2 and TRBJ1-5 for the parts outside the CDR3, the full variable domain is EPEVTQTPSHQVTQMGQEVILRCVPISNHLYFYWYRQILGQKVEFLVSFYNNEISEKSEIFDDQFSVERPDGSNFTLKIRSTKLEDSAMYFCASRGDSNQPQHFGDGTRLSIL.

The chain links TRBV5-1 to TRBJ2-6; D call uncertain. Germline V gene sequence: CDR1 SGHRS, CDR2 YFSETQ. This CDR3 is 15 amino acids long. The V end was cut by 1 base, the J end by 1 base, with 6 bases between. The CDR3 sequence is CASSLTTSGANVLTF. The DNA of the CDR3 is TGCGCCAGCAGCTTGACGACGTCTGGGGCCAACGTCCTGACTTTC.

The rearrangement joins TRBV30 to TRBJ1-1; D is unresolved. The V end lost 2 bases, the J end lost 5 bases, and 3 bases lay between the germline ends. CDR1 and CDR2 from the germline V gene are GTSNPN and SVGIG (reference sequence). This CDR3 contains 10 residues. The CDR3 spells CAWSYTEAFF. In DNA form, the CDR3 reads TGTGCCTGGAGTTATACTGAAGCTTTCTTT.

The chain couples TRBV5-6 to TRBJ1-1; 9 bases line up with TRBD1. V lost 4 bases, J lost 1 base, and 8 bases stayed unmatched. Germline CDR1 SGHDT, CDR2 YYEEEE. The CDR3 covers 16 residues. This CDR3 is CASSTGTGKSNTEAFF. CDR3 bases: TGTGCCAGCAGCACCGGGACAGGGAAGTCGAACACTGAAGCTTTCTTT.

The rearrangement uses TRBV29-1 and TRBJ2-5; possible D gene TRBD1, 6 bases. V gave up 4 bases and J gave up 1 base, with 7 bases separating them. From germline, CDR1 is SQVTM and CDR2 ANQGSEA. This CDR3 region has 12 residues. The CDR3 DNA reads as TGCAGCGTTGGGACAGCCCAAGAGACCCAGTACTTC. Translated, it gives CSVGTAQETQYF. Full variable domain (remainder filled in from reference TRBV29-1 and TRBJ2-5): SAVISQKPSRDICQRGTSLTIQCQVDSQVTMMFWYRQQPGQSLTLIATANQGSEATYESGFVIDKFPISRPNLTFSTLTVSNMSPEDSSIYLCSVGTAQETQYFGPGTRLLVL.

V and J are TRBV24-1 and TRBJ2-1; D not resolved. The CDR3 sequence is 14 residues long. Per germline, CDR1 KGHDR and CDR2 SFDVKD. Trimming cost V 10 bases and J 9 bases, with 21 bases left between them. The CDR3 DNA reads TGTGCCACAGCATCAGGTTTTCGGTCGGGTGAGCAGTTCTTC. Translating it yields CATASGFRSGEQFF.

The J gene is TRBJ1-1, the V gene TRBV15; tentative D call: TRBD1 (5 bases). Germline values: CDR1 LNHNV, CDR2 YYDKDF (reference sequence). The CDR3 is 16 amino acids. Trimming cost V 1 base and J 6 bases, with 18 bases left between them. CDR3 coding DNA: TGTGCCACCAGCAGAGGGGAGCAGGGTGAGAGCTCTGAAGCTTTCTTT. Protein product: CATSRGEQGESSEAFF.

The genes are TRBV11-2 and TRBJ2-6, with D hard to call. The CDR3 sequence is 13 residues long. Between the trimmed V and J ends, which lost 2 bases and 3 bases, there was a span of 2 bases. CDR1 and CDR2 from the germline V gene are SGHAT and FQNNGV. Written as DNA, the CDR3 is TGTGCCAGCAGCTTAAGTGGGGCCAACGTCCTGACTTTC. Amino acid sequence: CASSLSGANVLTF.

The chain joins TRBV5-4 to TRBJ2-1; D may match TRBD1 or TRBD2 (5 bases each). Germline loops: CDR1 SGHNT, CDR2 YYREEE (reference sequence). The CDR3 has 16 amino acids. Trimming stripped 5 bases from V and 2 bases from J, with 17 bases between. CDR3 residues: CASRGPISGTYNEQFF. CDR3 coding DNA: TGTGCCAGCAGGGGACCGATTTCGGGGACCTACAATGAGCAGTTCTTC.

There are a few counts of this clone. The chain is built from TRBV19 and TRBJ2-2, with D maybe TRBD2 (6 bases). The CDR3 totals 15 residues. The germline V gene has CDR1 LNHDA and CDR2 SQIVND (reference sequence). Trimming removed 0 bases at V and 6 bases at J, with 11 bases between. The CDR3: CASSIEGRMAGELFF. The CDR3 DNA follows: TGTGCCAGTAGTATAGAGGGGAGGATGGCCGGGGAGCTGTTTTTT.

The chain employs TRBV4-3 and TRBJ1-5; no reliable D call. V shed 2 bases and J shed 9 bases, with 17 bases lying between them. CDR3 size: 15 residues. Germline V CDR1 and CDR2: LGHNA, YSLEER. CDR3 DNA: TGCGCCAGCAGCCAATCCCGACACGGTGCGGGGCCCCAGCATTTT. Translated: CASSQSRHGAGPQHF.

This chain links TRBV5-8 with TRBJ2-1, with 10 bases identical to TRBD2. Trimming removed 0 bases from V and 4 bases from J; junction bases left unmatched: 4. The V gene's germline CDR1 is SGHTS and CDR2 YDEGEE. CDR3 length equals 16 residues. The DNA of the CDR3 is TGTGCCAGCAGCTTGGCAAGCGGGGGGGATTACAATGAGCAGTTCTTC. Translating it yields CASSLASGGDYNEQFF.

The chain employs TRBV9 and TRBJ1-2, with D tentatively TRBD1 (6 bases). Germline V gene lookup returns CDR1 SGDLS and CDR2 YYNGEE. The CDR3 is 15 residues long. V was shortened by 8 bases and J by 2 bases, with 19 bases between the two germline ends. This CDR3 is CARGGPIMANYGYTF. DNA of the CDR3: TGTGCCAGAGGGGGACCGATTATGGCCAACTATGGCTACACCTTC.

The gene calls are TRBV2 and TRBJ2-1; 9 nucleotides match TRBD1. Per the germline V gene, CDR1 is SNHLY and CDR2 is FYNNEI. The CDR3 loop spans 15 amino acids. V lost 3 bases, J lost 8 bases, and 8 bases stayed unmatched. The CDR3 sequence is CASSEETGGSYEQFF. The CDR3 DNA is TGTGCCAGCAGTGAGGAGACAGGGGGTTCCTATGAGCAGTTCTTC.

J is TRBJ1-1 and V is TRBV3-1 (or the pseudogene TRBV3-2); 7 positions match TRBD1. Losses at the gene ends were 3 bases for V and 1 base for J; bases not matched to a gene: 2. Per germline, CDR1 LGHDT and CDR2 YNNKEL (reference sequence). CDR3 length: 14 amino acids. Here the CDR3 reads CASSQTGKNTEAFF. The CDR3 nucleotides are TGTGCCAGCAGCCAGACAGGGAAGAACACTGAAGCTTTCTTT.

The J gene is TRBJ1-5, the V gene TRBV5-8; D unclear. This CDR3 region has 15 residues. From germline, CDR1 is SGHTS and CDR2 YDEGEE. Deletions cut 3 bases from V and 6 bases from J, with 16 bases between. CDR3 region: CASSSLGRVTQPQHF. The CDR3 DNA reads TGTGCCAGCAGCTCCCTTGGCCGGGTTACTCAGCCCCAGCATTTT.

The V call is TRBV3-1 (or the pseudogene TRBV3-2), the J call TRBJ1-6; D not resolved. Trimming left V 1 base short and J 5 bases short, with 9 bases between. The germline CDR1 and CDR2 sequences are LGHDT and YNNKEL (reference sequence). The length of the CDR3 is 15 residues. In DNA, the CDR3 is TGTGCCAGCAGCCAAGGGCAGGCAAATAATTCACCCCTCCACTTT. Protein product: CASSQGQANNSPLHF.

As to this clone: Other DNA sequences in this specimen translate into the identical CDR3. CDR3 nucleotide sequence: TGTGCCAGCAGCTTAGACGGAAACTATGGCTACACCTTC. Protein sequence: CASSLDGNYGYTF. This chain links TRBV7-2 with TRBJ1-2; D remains unclear. Germline V gene sequence: CDR1 SGHTA, CDR2 FQGNSA. The CDR3 consists of 13 residues. V gave up 1 base and J gave up 2 bases, with 5 bases separating them.

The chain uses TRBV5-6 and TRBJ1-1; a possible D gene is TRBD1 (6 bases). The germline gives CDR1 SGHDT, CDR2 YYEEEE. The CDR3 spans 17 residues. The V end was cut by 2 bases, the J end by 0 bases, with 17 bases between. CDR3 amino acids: CASSFLTGNLMNTEAFF. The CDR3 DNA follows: TGTGCCAGCAGCTTTTTGACAGGTAATTTAATGAACACTGAAGCTTTCTTT.